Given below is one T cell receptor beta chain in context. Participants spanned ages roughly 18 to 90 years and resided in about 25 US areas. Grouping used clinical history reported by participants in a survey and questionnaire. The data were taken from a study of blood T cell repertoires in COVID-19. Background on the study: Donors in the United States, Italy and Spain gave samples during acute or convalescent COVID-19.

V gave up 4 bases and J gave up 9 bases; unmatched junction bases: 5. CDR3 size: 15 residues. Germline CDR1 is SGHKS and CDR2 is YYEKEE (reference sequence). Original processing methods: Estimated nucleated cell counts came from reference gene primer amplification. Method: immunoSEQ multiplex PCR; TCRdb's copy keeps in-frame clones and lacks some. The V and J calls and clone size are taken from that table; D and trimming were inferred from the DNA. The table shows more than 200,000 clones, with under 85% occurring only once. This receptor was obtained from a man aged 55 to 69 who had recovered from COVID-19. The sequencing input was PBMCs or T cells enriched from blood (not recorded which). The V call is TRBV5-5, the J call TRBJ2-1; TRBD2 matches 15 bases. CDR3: CASSRGLAGGLEQFF. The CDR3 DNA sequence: TGTGCCAGCAGCAGGGGACTAGCGGGGGGTCTTGAGCAGTTCTTC.